Each of the 25 T cell receptor beta chains below was sequenced from the same sample in a study of T cell changes during pregnancy in multiple sclerosis. The assay was immunoSEQ multiplex PCR, and TCRdb's table has in-frame clones only and misses some. This repertoire shows about 100,000 clones, 92% found once; its top ten account for around 2.1%. The source was peripheral blood, collected after pregnancy. These receptors originate from a female donor with multiple sclerosis, enrolled in a pregnancy study.

V and J are TRBV4-3 and TRBJ2-3; 15 nucleotides match TRBD2. Germline CDR1 and CDR2: LGHNA and YSLEER. V shed 1 base and J 3 bases; nucleotides not matched to a gene: 2. CDR3 length: 17 residues. Here the CDR3 DNA reads TGCGCCAGCAGCCAAGCCGGGACTAGCGGGGGGACAGATACGCAGTATTTT. Amino acids: CASSQAGTSGGTDTQYF.

V is TRBV28 and J is TRBJ1-4; D gene uncertain. Looked up from germline, CDR1 is MDHEN and CDR2 is SYDVKM. The CDR3 spans 14 residues. V lost 5 bases, J lost 8 bases, and 15 bases lay in between. The CDR3 spells CASSLDGGREKLFF. Written as DNA, the CDR3 is TGTGCCAGCAGTCTCGACGGAGGAAGAGAAAAACTGTTTTTT.

The chain carries TRBV5-1 and TRBJ2-5, with D hard to call. The CDR3 spans 14 residues. Trimming pared 0 bases from V and 3 bases from J, leaving 9 bases between. Germline CDR1 is SGHRS and CDR2 is YFSETQ. CDR3 in amino acids: CASSLATKKETQYF. CDR3 nucleotides: TGCGCCAGCAGCTTGGCCACTAAGAAAGAGACCCAGTACTTC. The complete variable domain, with remaining parts taken from reference TRBV5-1 and TRBJ2-5, reads KAGVTQTPRYLIKTRGQQVTLSCSPISGHRSVSWYQQTPGQGLQFLFEYFSETQRNKGNFPGRFSGRQFSNSRSEMNVSTLELGDSALYLCASSLATKKETQYFGPGTRLLVL.

The table lists this clone with a count of one. V is TRBV9 and J is TRBJ2-3; TRBD1 aligns across 8 bases. Trimming cost V 9 bases and J 4 bases; bases outside gene matches: 13. CDR1 and CDR2 (germline): SGDLS, YYNGEE. The CDR3 loop spans 15 amino acids. The CDR3, as DNA: TGTGCCACCTCCCGGACAGGGAAAGAGGCAGATACGCAGTATTTT. Amino acids: CATSRTGKEADTQYF.

The chain couples TRBV4-1 to TRBJ1-2; weak D call: TRBD1 (5 bases). The CDR3 has 17 amino acids. Per germline, CDR1 MGHRA and CDR2 YSYEKL. Trimming removed 4 bases at V and 3 bases at J, with 21 bases between. In DNA, the CDR3 is TGCGCCAGCAGCCTACAGGTATGGGAGGTCGGGGACTATGGCTACACCTTC. Encoded protein: CASSLQVWEVGDYGYTF.

V and J are TRBV30 and TRBJ2-3; the D gene is possibly TRBD2 (5 bases). The CDR3 is 14 amino acids. Germline V lookup: CDR1 GTSNPN, CDR2 SVGIG (reference sequence). Deletions cut 8 bases from V and 0 bases from J, with 15 bases between. CDR3 sequence: CARQLVGSTDTQYF. The CDR3 bases are TGTGCCCGGCAACTAGTGGGGAGCACAGATACGCAGTATTTT.

V and J are TRBV27 and TRBJ2-7; 9 positions match TRBD1. V shed 4 bases, J shed 5 bases, and the junction held 3 bases outside the gene matches. The CDR3 runs 13 residues. The germline V gene has CDR1 MNHEY and CDR2 SMNVEV (reference sequence). The chain's CDR3 is CASSWDRVNEQYF. DNA of the CDR3: TGTGCCAGCAGTTGGGACAGGGTTAACGAGCAGTACTTC.

The chain carries TRBV23-1 and TRBJ2-3, with 7 nucleotides matching TRBD1. TRBV23-1 is marked as an open reading frame, function uncertain. The length of the CDR3 is 15 residues. V lost 0 bases to trimming and J lost 3 bases; unmatched junction nucleotides: 3. CDR3 in amino acids: CASSQSGTETDTQYF. In DNA form, the CDR3 reads TGCGCCAGCAGTCAATCCGGGACAGAGACAGATACGCAGTATTTT.

This clone was observed a single time. The chain recombines TRBV13 with TRBJ2-1; D possibly corresponds to TRBD2 (6 bases). The V gene lost 0 bases and the J gene lost 15 bases, with 15 bases spanning the gap. Looked up from germline, CDR1 is PRHDT and CDR2 is FYEKMQ (reference sequence). The CDR3 is made up of 13 amino acids. CDR3 nucleotide sequence: TGTGCCAGCAGCTTAGGCCTGGAGGGGATGCCGTTCTTC. Translating it yields CASSLGLEGMPFF.

The chain combines TRBV4-1 with TRBJ1-3, with D possibly being TRBD1 (6 bases). Germline V lookup: CDR1 MGHRA, CDR2 YSYEKL. The V end lost 4 bases, the J end lost 0 bases, and 10 bases lay between the germline ends. CDR3 length: 15 residues. The CDR3, as DNA: TGCGCCAGCAGCCGGGCAGGGGACTCTGGAAACACCATATATTTT. This sequence encodes CASSRAGDSGNTIYF.

J is TRBJ1-4 and V is TRBV30; D uncertain. Trimming removed 4 bases at V and 8 bases at J, with 11 bases between. Per germline, CDR1 GTSNPN and CDR2 SVGIG (reference sequence). The CDR3 is 12 amino acids. CDR3 nucleotides: TGTGCCTGGACAGCCTCGGGGGAAAAACTGTTTTTT. It yields the protein CAWTASGEKLFF.

This clone was recorded a few times. The chain links TRBV7-9 to TRBJ2-7; D is undetermined. Trimming stripped 1 base from V and 5 bases from J, with 6 bases between. This CDR3 spans 12 amino acids. Germline V gene lookup returns CDR1 SEHNR and CDR2 FQNEAQ (reference sequence). The CDR3 bases are TGTGCCAGCAGCTTAGGCAGTAACGAGCAGTACTTC. Translated: CASSLGSNEQYF.

This clone was found once. The gene calls are TRBV4-3 and TRBJ1-1; 8 bases are shared with TRBD1. The CDR3 spans 15 residues. Looked up from germline, CDR1 is LGHNA and CDR2 is YSLEER. The ends lost 3 bases at V and 0 bases at J; junction bases unmatched: 3. In DNA form, the CDR3 reads TGCGCCAGCAGCCACGGGACAGGACTGAACACTGAAGCTTTCTTT. Amino acid sequence: CASSHGTGLNTEAFF.

V usage is TRBV19 and J usage is TRBJ1-1; 10 bases fit TRBD1. The CDR3 totals 15 residues. J gave up 4 bases and V 3 bases, and 5 bases lay outside the gene matches. The germline gives CDR1 LNHDA, CDR2 SQIVND (reference sequence). This CDR3 reads CASSIIGTGVTEAFF. CDR3 in DNA: TGTGCCAGTAGTATTATAGGGACAGGGGTCACTGAAGCTTTCTTT.

The rearrangement uses TRBV6-6 and TRBJ1-2; D call uncertain. CDR3 length equals 14 residues. Germline lookup yields CDR1 MNHNY and CDR2 SVGAGI (reference sequence). Trimming took off 5 bases at V and 2 bases at J, with 12 bases between the two ends. The CDR3 DNA follows: TGTGCCAGCAGTACCGGGAGGTTCAACTATGGCTACACCTTC. It specifies CASSTGRFNYGYTF.

The rearrangement uses TRBV6-6 and TRBJ1-6; D is unclear. This CDR3 spans 13 amino acids. V dropped 4 bases and J dropped 7 bases, with 8 bases sitting between them. CDR1 is MNHNY, CDR2 SVGAGI, per germline (reference sequence). The chain's CDR3 is CASSSLENSPLHF. The CDR3 nucleotides are TGTGCCAGCAGTTCCCTGGAGAATTCACCCCTCCACTTT.

The gene calls are TRBV18 and TRBJ1-1; D uncertain. V lost 5 bases and J lost 3, with 16 bases in between. The CDR3 sequence is 15 residues long. Germline CDR1 and CDR2: KGHSH and LQKENI. The CDR3 bases are TGTGCCAGCTCATCTACCTTCCAAGAGGACACTGAAGCTTTCTTT. It specifies CASSSTFQEDTEAFF.

The CDR3 DNA reads as TGTGCCAGCAGCTTGAGTACTGGAAACACCATATATTTT. Protein product: CASSLSTGNTIYF. The chain combines TRBV11-3 with TRBJ1-3; D is unresolved. Germline V gives CDR1 SGHNT, CDR2 YENEEA. CDR3 size: 13 residues. Trimming cost V 3 bases and J 2 bases, with 5 bases left between them.

This chain connects TRBV28 to TRBJ1-5; 8 nucleotides agree with TRBD1. The CDR3 runs 16 residues. With 6 bases clipped from V and 3 bases from J, the junction kept 10 bases outside the gene matches. The germline gives CDR1 MDHEN, CDR2 SYDVKM. The DNA for the CDR3 is TGTGCCAGCAGGACACGGACAGGGAGGGACAATCAGCCCCAGCATTTT. This codes for CASRTRTGRDNQPQHF.

The genes are TRBV28 and TRBJ1-1, with D tentatively TRBD1 (5 bases). Germline CDR1 reads MDHEN; CDR2 reads SYDVKM. The CDR3 consists of 18 residues. The V gene lost 6 bases and the J gene lost 4 bases, with 27 bases spanning the gap. CDR3 in amino acids: CASRTSSSGGEGSTEAFF. The CDR3 nucleotides read TGTGCCAGCAGAACATCCTCGTCGGGAGGGGAAGGGAGCACTGAAGCTTTCTTT.

The rearrangement uses TRBV2 and TRBJ2-1, with D tentatively TRBD2 (5 bases). This CDR3 contains 17 residues. Trimming pared 6 bases from V and 6 bases from J, leaving 24 bases between. Germline V gene lookup returns CDR1 SNHLY and CDR2 FYNNEI. The CDR3 spells CASSLWELVALSNEQFF. The DNA for the CDR3 is TGTGCCAGCAGCCTCTGGGAACTAGTGGCTTTAAGCAATGAGCAGTTCTTC.

Here the CDR3 reads CASSQSYDRGPYNEQFF. The CDR3 DNA follows: TGCGCCAGCAGTCAATCTTACGACAGGGGTCCCTACAATGAGCAGTTCTTC. The V gene is TRBV23-1, the J gene TRBJ2-1, with 8 bases matching TRBD1. TRBV23-1 is filed as an ORF, its function uncertain. The CDR3 is made up of 17 amino acids. With V trimmed by 0 bases and J by 2 bases, 6 bases remained unmatched.

V and J are TRBV6-1 and TRBJ1-1, with a weak D call TRBD1 (5 bases). The CDR3 is 11 residues long. Trimming took off 9 bases at V and 5 bases at J, with 10 bases between the two ends. Germline V gene data show CDR1 as MNHNS and CDR2 as SASEGT. The CDR3 sequence is CASHGGTEAFF. The CDR3 region has the DNA TGTGCCAGTCACGGGGGTACTGAAGCTTTCTTT.

The chain has TRBV7-2 and TRBJ2-1; 12 bases line up with TRBD2. CDR1 is SGHTA and CDR2 is FQGNSA in the germline V gene. The junction had 9 bases not matched to a gene; V was cut back by 4 bases and J by 8 bases. The CDR3 runs 16 residues. CDR3 protein: CASSSATSGRKYEQFF. The DNA for the CDR3 is TGTGCCAGCAGCTCCGCGACTAGCGGGAGAAAGTATGAGCAGTTCTTC.

J is TRBJ1-1 and V is TRBV19; TRBD1 agrees at 11 bases. J was trimmed by 11 bases and V by 4 bases; bases with no gene match: 9. The CDR3 covers 14 residues. From germline, CDR1 is LNHDA and CDR2 SQIVND (reference sequence). The CDR3 bases are TGTGCCAGTAGTACTCGTGGACAGGGGGCCAGTGCTTTCTTT. Its translation: CASSTRGQGASAFF. Supplemented by reference TRBV19 and TRBJ1-1, the full variable domain reads DGGITQSPKYLFRKEGQNVTLSCEQNLNHDAMYWYRQDPGQGLRLIYYSQIVNDFQKGDIAEGYSVSREKKESFPLTVTSAQKNPTAFYLCASSTRGQGASAFFGQGTRLTVV.